The clone carrying this T cell receptor beta chain was recorded at least ten times. Its antigen is unidentified. Germline and genes: mouse. The sequence runs out 4 residues before the end of the CDR3; the remainder is reconstructed from the germline J gene. Isolated RNA was reverse transcribed into cDNA used as the sequencing template. Sequenced by immunoSEQ multiplex PCR; TCRdb stores in-frame clones only, minus some. The data show 2,500 to 3,500 clones, with none appearing a single time. CDR1 NSHNY and CDR2 SYGAGN come from the germline V gene. Between the trimmed V and J ends, which lost 0 bases and 0 bases, there was a span of 6 bases. The CDR3 contains 15 residues. This sample stems from a study of CD8+ T cells in alopecia areata. Study outcomes and limitations: In patients, TCRs were shared less clearly than in mice, and HLA may possibly be involved. It was lesional scalp, especially alopecia totalis/universalis, that showed higher clonality than normal scalp.

This sequence was found in a C3H/HeJ mouse with alopecia areata. For the strain, the MHC haplotype given is H2-k. Specimen: lesional skin. This sequence joins TRBV13-1 and TRBJ1-4; a weak D match, TRBD1 (5 bases). CDR3 region: CASSDGTISNERLFF. The covered CDR3 bases are TGTGCCAGCAGTGATGGGACAATTTCCAACGAA. Full variable domain (remainder filled in from reference TRBV13-1 and TRBJ1-4): EAAVTQSPRNKVTVTGGNVTLSCRQTNSHNYMYWYRQDTGHGLRLIHYSYGAGNLRIGDVPDGYKATRTTQEDFFLLLELASPSQTSLYFCASSDGTISNERLFFGHGTKLSVL.